This TCR beta chain was profiled in a study of CD8+CD57+ T cells in acquired aplastic anemia. This CDR3 region has 14 residues. From germline, CDR1 is SGHVS and CDR2 FQNEAQ. V was shortened by 0 bases and J by 11 bases, with 11 bases between the two germline ends. Genomic DNA templated the TCR beta VDJ and CDR3 profiling. MiXCR, applied by TCRdb to the reads, yields one record per CDR3 protein. The sample has about 160,000 distinct CDR3 sequences, just under 45% seen once. The source is a human donor in good health. This chain joins TRBV7-8 and TRBJ1-6; D gene uncertain. Sequences were obtained from sorted CD4+, CD8+, or CD8+CD57+ T cells (not recorded which) from PBMCs. CDR3 bases: TGTGCCAGCAGCTTAGCTGGAGGTTGGGCACCCCTCCACTTT. It translates to CASSLAGGWAPLHF.